This T cell receptor beta chain derives from a study of blood T cell repertoires in COVID-19. Study overall: COVID-19 samples, acute and convalescent, were from the United States, Italy and Spain.

The assay was immunoSEQ multiplex PCR, and TCRdb's table has in-frame clones only and misses some. This sample carries 220,000 or so clones, around 83% of them seen once, and the ten largest clones take under 8.5%. Sequencing was carried out using peripheral blood. This sequence was found in a woman older than 75 with COVID-19, enrolled during active disease.

DNA for the CDR3: TGTGCCAGTAGCTTCGGGACTAGCGGGAGTCTAGGCTACGAGCAGTACTTC. Its protein product is CASSFGTSGSLGYEQYF. This chain links TRBV19 with TRBJ2-7, with 14 bases aligning to TRBD2. Per the germline V gene, CDR1 is LNHDA and CDR2 is SQIVND (reference sequence). Trimming cost V 6 bases and J 3 bases; bases outside gene matches: 10. CDR3 size: 17 residues.